What follows is one T cell receptor beta chain and its context. Its cognate antigen is unknown. It was uncontrolled infection, other autoimmune disease, pregnancy or lactation that excluded patients. Clinical symptoms, serum thyroxine and TRAb, thyroid ultrasound and orbital computed tomography were used for the diagnoses. Using RNA transcripts as the source, TCR beta CDR3 regions were amplified. RT-PCR in the first round (using the HTBI primer set) targeted the TCR CDR3. TCRdb fed the multiplex PCR reads into MiXCR, producing one record per CDR3 protein. There are about 700,000 distinct CDR3 sequences in the sample; approximately 42% occur only once, and approximately 7.2% lies in the top ten. The entry originates in a study of T cells in Graves' hyperthyroidism and ophthalmopathy. Study results and caveats: Ophthalmopathy was identified by the model a median about seven months ahead of onset. Most clonotypes expanded in the thyroid (above 0.001) were also present in blood.

Germline CDR1 reads SGHTA; CDR2 reads FQGNSA. V trimming: 5 bases; J trimming: 5 bases; junction bases outside the gene matches: 13. The CDR3 covers 18 residues. Sequencing was performed on peripheral blood or thyroid tissue (not recorded which). The J gene is TRBJ1-5, the V gene TRBV7-2; 12 nucleotides match TRBD1. The TCR sequence derives from an adult man with Graves' disease, either hyperthyroidism or ophthalmopathy (not recorded which). CDR3 nucleotide sequence: TGTGCCAGCAGCCAGGCCTCCCTGGGACAGGGGGCTGATCAGCCCCAGCATTTT. Protein sequence: CASSQASLGQGADQPQHF.